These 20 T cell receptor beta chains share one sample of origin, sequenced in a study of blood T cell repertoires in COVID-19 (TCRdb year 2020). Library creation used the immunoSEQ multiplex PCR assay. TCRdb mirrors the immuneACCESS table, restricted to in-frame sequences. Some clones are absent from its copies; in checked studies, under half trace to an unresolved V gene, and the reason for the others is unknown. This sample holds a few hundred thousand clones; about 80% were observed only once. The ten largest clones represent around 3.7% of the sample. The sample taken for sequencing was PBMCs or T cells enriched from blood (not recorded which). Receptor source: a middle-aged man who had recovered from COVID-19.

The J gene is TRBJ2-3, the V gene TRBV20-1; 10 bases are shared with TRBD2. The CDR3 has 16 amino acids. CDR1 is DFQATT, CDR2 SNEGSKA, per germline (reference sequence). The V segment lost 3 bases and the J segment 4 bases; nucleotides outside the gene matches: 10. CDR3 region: CSASGLRAGGPDTQYF. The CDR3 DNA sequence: TGCAGTGCTAGTGGGCTCCGAGCGGGGGGGCCAGATACGCAGTATTTT.

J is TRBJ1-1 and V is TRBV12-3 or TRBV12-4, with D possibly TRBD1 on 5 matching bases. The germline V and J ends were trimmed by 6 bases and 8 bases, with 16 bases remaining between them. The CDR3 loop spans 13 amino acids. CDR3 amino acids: CASSTGGSREAFF. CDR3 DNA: TGTGCCAGCAGCACAGGAGGGAGTCGGGAAGCTTTCTTT.

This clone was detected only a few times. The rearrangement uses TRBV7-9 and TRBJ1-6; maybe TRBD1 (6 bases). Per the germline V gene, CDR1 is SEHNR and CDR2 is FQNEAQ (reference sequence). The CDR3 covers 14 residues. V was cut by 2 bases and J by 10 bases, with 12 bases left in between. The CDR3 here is CASSLSRGGSPLHF. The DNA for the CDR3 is TGTGCCAGCAGCTTAAGCAGGGGCGGCTCACCCCTCCACTTT.

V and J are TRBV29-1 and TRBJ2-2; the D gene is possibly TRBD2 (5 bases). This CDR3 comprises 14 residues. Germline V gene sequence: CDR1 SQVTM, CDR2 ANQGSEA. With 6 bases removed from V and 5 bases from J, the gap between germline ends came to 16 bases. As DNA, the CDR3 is TGCAGCGTGGGTGAAAACCGGGGAACCGGGGAGCTGTTTTTT. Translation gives CSVGENRGTGELFF.

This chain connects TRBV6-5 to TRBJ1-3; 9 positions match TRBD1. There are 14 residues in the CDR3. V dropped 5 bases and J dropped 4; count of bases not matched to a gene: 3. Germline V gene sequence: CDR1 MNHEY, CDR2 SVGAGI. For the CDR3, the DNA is TGTGCCAGCAGTAGGACAGGGGCAGGAAACACCATATATTTT. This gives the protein CASSRTGAGNTIYF.

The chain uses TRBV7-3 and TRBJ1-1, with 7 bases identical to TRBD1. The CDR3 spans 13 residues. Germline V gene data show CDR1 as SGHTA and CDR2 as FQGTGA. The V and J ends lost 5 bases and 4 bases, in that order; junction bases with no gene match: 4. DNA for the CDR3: TGTGCCAGCAGCAATTCAGGGGGCACTGAAGCTTTCTTT. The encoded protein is CASSNSGGTEAFF.

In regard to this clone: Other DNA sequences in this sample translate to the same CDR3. CDR3 residues: CATSPGQNTEAFF. The CDR3 bases are TGTGCCACCAGCCCGGGACAGAACACTGAAGCTTTCTTT. The chain couples TRBV24-1 to TRBJ1-1, with a possible D match to TRBD1 (6 bases). Germline V gene data show CDR1 as KGHDR and CDR2 as SFDVKD. The CDR3 is 13 amino acids. V lost 7 bases to trimming and J lost 1 base, with 9 bases between them.

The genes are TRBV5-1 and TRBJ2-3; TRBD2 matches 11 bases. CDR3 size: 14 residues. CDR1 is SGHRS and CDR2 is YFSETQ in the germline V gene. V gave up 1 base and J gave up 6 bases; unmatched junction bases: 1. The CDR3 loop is CASSLTSGGDTQYF. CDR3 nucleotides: TGCGCCAGCAGCTTGACTAGCGGGGGTGATACGCAGTATTTT.

For the CDR3, the DNA is TGTGCCAGCAGCCCCCTTAGCGTGGTGGGAGGCGAGCAGTACTTC. Translating it yields CASSPLSVVGGEQYF. This chain connects TRBV7-2 to TRBJ2-7, with a tentative D call TRBD2 (6 bases). The V and J ends lost 5 bases and 6 bases respectively, with 20 bases between them. CDR1 is SGHTA, CDR2 FQGNSA, per germline. This CDR3 has 15 amino acids.

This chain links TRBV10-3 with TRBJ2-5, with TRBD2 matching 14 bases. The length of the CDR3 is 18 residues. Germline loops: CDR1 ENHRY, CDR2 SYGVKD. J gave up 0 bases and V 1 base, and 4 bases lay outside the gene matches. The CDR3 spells CAISEYGTSGGYQETQYF. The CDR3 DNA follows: TGTGCCATCAGTGAGTATGGGACTAGCGGGGGCTACCAAGAGACCCAGTACTTC.

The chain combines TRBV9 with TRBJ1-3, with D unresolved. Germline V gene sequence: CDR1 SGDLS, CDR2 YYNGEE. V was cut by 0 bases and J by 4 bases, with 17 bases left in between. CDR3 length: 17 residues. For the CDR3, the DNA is TGTGCCAGCAGCGTAGAGGCAGCACCTAGATTGGGAAACACCATATATTTT. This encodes CASSVEAAPRLGNTIYF.

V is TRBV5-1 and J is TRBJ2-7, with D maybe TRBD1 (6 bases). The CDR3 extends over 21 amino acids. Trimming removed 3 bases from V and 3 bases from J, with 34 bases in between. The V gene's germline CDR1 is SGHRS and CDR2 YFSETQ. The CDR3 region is CASSSSDYRDIKRTTDYEQYF. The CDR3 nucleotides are TGCGCCAGCAGCTCGAGCGATTACCGGGACATTAAACGAACAACAGACTACGAGCAGTACTTC.

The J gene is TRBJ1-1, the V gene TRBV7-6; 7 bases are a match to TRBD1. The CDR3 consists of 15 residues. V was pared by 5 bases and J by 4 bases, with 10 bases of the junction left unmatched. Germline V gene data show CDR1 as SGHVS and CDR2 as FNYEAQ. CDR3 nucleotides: TGTGCCAGCAGCCGTGAGGGGGCGGGCCTCACTGAAGCTTTCTTT. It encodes CASSREGAGLTEAFF.

DNA for the CDR3: TGCGCCAGCGAATACCGGGACTGGCGCTACGAGCAGTACTTC. It is translated as CASEYRDWRYEQYF. The chain joins TRBV10-1 to TRBJ2-7; a weak D match, TRBD2 (6 bases). V lost 8 bases to trimming and J lost 3 bases, with 17 bases between them. Germline V gives CDR1 WNHNN, CDR2 SYGVQD (reference sequence). The CDR3 runs 14 residues.

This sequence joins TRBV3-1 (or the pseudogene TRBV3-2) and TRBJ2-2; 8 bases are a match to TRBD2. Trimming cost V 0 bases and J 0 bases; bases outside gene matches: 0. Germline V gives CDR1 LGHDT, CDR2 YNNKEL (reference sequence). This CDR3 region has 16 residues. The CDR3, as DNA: TGTGCCAGCAGCCAAGACGGGAGGGCGAACACCGGGGAGCTGTTTTTT. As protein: CASSQDGRANTGELFF.

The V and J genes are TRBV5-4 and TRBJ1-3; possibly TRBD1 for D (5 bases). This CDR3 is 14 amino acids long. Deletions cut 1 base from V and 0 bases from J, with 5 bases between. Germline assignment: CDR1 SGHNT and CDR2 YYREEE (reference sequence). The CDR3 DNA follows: TGTGCCAGCAGCTTGACAGGCTCTGGAAACACCATATATTTT. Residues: CASSLTGSGNTIYF.

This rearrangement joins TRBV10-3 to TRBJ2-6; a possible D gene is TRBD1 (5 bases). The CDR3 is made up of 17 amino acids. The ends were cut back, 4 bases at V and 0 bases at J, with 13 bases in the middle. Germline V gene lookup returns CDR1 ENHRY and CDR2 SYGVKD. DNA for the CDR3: TGTGCCATCAGTGGAATTGGGGCAGGCTCTGGGGCCAACGTCCTGACTTTC. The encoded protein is CAISGIGAGSGANVLTF.

For the CDR3, the DNA is TGTGCCAGCTCACCAGGTCTCGTTAATGGACAGCAAGAGACCCAGTACTTC. Translating gives CASSPGLVNGQQETQYF. The chain couples TRBV18 to TRBJ2-5; the D gene is possibly TRBD1 (6 bases). Germline V CDR1 and CDR2: KGHSH, LQKENI. This CDR3 region has 17 residues. V lost 2 bases and J lost 2, with 18 bases in between.

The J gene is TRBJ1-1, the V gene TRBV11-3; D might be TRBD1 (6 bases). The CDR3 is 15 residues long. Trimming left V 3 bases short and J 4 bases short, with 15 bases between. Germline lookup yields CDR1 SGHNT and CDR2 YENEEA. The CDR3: CASSFGGARGTEAFF. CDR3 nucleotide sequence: TGTGCCAGCAGCTTCGGGGGGGCTCGTGGCACTGAAGCTTTCTTT.

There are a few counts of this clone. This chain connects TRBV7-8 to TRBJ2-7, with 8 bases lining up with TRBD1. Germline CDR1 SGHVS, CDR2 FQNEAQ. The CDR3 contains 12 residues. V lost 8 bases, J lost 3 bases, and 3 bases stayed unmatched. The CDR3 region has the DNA TGTGCCAGCCGGGACAGGCTCTACGAGCAGTACTTC. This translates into CASRDRLYEQYF.